What follows is one T cell receptor beta chain and its context. This sample stems from a study of beta chain features in type 1 diabetes. Trimming took off 11 bases at V and 0 bases at J, with 17 bases between the two ends. Germline CDR1 reads MNHNS; CDR2 reads SASEGT. The CDR3 totals 14 residues. TCRB transcripts that were expressed got sequenced, as all of the isolated RNA had been reverse transcribed. This table comes from immunoSEQ multiplex PCR, and its TCRdb copy is limited to in-frame clones, with some not included. The sample gives 150,000 or so clones, approximately 10% of which show up once; about 0.6% is in the top ten.

The TCR sequence derives from a woman in her thirties or forties in good health. The sample comprised central memory CD4+ T cells from blood. The rearrangement joins TRBV6-1 to TRBJ2-7; a weak D match, TRBD1 (6 bases). The CDR3 sequence: CAGARQVISYEQYF. CDR3 nucleotides: TGTGCCGGAGCACGACAGGTCATCTCCTACGAGCAGTACTTC.